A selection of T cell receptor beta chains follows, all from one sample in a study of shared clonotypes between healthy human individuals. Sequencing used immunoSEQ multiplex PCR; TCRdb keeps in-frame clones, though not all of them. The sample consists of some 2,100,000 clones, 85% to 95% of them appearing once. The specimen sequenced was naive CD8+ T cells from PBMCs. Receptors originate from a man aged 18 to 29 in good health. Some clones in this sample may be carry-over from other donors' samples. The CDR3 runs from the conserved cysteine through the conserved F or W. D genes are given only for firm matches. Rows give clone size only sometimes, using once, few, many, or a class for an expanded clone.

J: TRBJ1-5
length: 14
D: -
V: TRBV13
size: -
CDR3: CASSFRGSNQPQHF
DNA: TGTGCCAGCAGCTTCAGGGGTAGCAATCAGCCCCAGCATTTT

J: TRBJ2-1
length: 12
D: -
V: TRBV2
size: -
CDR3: CARNTKRNEQFF
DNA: TGTGCCAGGAACACCAAGCGCAATGAGCAGTTCTTC

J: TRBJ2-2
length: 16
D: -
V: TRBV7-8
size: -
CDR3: CASSLETPSGTGELFF
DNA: TGTGCCAGCAGTCTTGAAACACCCTCCGGCACCGGGGAGCTGTTTTTT

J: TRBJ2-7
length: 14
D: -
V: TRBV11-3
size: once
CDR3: CASSLGTGRHEQYF
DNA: TGTGCCAGCAGCTTAGGTACAGGGAGGCACGAGCAGTACTTC

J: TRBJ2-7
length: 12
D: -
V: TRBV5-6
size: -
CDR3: CASSLGVGEQYF
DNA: TGTGCCAGCAGCTTGGGCGTCGGCGAGCAGTACTTC

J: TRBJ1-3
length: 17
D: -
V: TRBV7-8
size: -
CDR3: CASSLGGTGASGNTIYF
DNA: TGTGCCAGCAGCTTAGGGGGAACGGGAGCCTCTGGAAACACCATATATTTT

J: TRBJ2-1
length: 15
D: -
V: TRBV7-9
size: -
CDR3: CASSPRLSSYNEQFF
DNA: TGTGCCAGCAGCCCCCGGCTCAGCTCCTACAATGAGCAGTTCTTC

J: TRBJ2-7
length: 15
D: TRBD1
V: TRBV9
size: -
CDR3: CASSVAGTGSYEQYF
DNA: TGTGCCAGCAGCGTAGCAGGGACAGGGTCCTACGAGCAGTACTTC

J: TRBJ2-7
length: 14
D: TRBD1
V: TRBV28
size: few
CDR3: CASIPDRGNYEQYF
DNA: TGTGCCAGCATCCCGGACAGGGGCAACTACGAGCAGTACTTC

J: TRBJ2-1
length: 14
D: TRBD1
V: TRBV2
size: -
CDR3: CASMQGASYNEQFF
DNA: TGTGCCAGCATGCAGGGGGCATCCTACAATGAGCAGTTCTTC

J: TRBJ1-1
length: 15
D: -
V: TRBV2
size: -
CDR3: CASSVAGEEAGGAFF
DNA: TGTGCCAGCAGTGTGGCAGGGGAGGAAGCCGGTGGAGCTTTCTTT

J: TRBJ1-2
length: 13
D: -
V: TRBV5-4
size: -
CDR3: CASSFTGSYGYTF
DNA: TGTGCCAGCAGCTTTACAGGGTCCTATGGCTACACCTTC

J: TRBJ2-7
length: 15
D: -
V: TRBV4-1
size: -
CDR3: CASSHGTDPSYEQYF
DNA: TGCGCCAGCAGCCATGGGACCGATCCGTCCTACGAGCAGTACTTC

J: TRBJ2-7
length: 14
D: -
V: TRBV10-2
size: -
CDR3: CASSERLGFDEQYF
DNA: TGCGCCAGCAGTGAGAGGTTGGGGTTCGACGAGCAGTACTTC

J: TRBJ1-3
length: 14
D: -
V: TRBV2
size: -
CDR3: CASSVREAGNTIYF
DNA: TGTGCCAGCAGTGTCAGGGAGGCTGGAAACACCATATATTTT

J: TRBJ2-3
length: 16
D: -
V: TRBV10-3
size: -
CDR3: CAISEGLASSTDTQYF
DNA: TGTGCCATCAGTGAGGGTCTAGCGTCTAGCACAGATACGCAGTATTTT

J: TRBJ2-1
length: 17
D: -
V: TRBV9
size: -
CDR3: CASSPHPRHRVEVEQFF
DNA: TGTGCCAGCAGCCCTCACCCCAGACACAGGGTGGAGGTTGAGCAGTTCTTC

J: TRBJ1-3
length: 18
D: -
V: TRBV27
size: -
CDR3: CASSLLGIKGLSGNTIYF
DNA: TGTGCCAGCAGTTTACTGGGGATAAAGGGGCTCTCTGGAAACACCATATATTTT

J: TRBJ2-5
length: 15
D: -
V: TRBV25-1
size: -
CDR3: CASSRQGGGAETQYF
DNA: TGTGCCAGCAGCCGTCAAGGAGGGGGCGCGGAGACCCAGTACTTC

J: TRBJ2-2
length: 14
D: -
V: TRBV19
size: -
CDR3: CASSSPRATGELFF
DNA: TGTGCCAGTAGCTCTCCCCGCGCTACCGGGGAGCTGTTTTTT

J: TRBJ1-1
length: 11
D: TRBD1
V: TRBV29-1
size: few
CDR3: CSVETNRGAFF
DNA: TGCAGCGTTGAAACCAACAGGGGAGCTTTCTTT

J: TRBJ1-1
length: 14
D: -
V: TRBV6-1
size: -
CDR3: CASSQQGTYTEAFF
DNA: TGTGCCAGCAGCCAACAGGGAACGTACACTGAAGCTTTCTTT

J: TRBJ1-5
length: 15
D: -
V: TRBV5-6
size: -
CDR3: CASSYRWQEGQPQHF
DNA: TGTGCCAGCAGCTACCGGTGGCAGGAGGGTCAGCCCCAGCATTTT

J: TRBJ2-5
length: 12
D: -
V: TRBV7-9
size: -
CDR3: CASRGGRETQYF
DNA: TGTGCCTCGAGAGGCGGTAGGGAGACCCAGTACTTC

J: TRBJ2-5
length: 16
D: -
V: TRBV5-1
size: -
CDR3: CASSLKSGNNGETQYF
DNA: TGCGCCAGCAGCTTGAAATCCGGGAATAACGGGGAGACCCAGTACTTC

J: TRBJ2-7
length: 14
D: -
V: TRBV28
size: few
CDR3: CASSHRTPRYEQYF
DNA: TGTGCCAGCAGCCACCGGACACCGCGCTACGAGCAGTACTTC

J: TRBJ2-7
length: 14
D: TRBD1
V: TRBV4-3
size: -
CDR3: CASSPGTGFKSKYF
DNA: TGCGCCAGCAGCCCCGGGACAGGCTTCAAGTCTAAGTACTTC

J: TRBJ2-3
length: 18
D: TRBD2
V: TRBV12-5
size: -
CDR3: CASGLEVPSGRATNTQYF
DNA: TGTGCTAGTGGTTTGGAAGTTCCTAGCGGGAGGGCCACGAATACGCAGTATTTT

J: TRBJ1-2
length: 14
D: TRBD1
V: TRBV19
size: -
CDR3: CASSTGTGGYGYTF
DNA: TGTGCCAGTAGTACCGGGACAGGGGGCTATGGCTACACCTTC

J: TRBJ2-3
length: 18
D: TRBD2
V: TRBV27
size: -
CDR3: CASSLSNVAGGVIHTQYF
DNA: TGTGCCAGCAGTTTATCGAATGTAGCGGGAGGGGTCATACATACGCAGTATTTT

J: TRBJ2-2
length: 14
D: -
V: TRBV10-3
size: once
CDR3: CAISGWGNTGELFF
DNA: TGTGCCATCAGTGGTTGGGGGAACACCGGGGAGCTGTTTTTT

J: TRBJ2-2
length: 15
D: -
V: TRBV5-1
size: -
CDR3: CASTHYLGDTGELFF
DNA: TGCGCCAGCACACACTATTTGGGGGACACCGGGGAGCTGTTTTTT

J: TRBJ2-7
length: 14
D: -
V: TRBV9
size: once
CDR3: CASSEGFGLLEQYF
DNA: TGTGCCAGCAGCGAGGGATTTGGCCTACTCGAGCAGTACTTC

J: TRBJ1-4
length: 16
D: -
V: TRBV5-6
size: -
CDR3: CASSFRRRTTNEKLFF
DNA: TGTGCCAGCAGCTTTAGGAGGCGGACAACTAATGAAAAACTGTTTTTT

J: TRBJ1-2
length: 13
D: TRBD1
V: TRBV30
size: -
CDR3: CAWIGQGANGYTF
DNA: TGTGCCTGGATTGGACAGGGGGCGAATGGCTACACCTTC

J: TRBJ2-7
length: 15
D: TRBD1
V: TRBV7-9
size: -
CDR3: CASSGVGTGAYEQYF
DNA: TGTGCCAGCAGCGGGGTGGGGACAGGGGCCTACGAGCAGTACTTC

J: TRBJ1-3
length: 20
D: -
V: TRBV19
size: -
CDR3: CASSMPGPSHRRETGNTIYF
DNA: TGTGCCAGTAGTATGCCAGGGCCTAGTCACCGCAGGGAGACAGGAAACACCATATATTTT

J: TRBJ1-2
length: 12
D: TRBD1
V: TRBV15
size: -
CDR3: CATSSGGRGYTF
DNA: TGTGCCACCAGCTCAGGGGGCAGGGGCTACACCTTC

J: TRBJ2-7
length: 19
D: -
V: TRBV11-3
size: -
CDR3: CASSLKGRPFGPHNYEQYF
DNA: TGTGCCAGCAGCTTGAAGGGGCGTCCTTTTGGGCCTCACAACTACGAGCAGTACTTC

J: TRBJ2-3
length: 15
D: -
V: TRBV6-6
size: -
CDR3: CASSYSERLADTQYF
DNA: TGTGCCAGCAGTTACTCGGAAAGGTTGGCAGATACGCAGTATTTT

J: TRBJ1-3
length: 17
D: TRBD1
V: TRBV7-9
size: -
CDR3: CASSHVRQGAGGNTIYF
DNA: TGTGCCAGCAGCCATGTTCGACAGGGGGCCGGAGGAAACACCATATATTTT

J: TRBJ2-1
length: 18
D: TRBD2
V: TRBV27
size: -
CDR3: CASSATSGSPTAYNEQFF
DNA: TGTGCCAGCAGCGCGACTAGCGGGAGTCCCACCGCATACAATGAGCAGTTCTTC

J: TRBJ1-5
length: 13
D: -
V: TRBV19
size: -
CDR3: CASSTDSVHPQHF
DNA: TGTGCCAGTAGCACGGACAGCGTTCATCCCCAGCATTTT

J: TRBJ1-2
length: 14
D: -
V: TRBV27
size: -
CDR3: CASSLRLASNGYTF
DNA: TGTGCCAGCAGCCTTCGTTTGGCGTCGAATGGCTACACCTTC

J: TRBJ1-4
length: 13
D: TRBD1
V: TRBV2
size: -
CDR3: CASEGQGEEKLFF
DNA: TGTGCCAGCGAGGGACAGGGGGAGGAAAAACTGTTTTTT

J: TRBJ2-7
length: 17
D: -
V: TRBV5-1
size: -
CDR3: CASSLAGGGLSSYEQYF
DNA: TGCGCCAGCAGCTTGGCCGGAGGCGGACTCAGCTCCTACGAGCAGTACTTC

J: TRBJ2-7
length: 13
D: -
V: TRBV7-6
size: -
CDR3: CASSSPVGREQYF
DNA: TGTGCCAGCAGCTCACCGGTAGGACGCGAGCAGTACTTC

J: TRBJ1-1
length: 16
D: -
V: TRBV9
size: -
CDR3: CASSLSSAAMNTEAFF
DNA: TGTGCCAGCAGCCTCTCGTCGGCAGCCATGAACACTGAAGCTTTCTTT

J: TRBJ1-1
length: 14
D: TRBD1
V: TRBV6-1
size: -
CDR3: CASSGDSMYTEAFF
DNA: TGTGCCAGCAGTGGGGACAGTATGTACACTGAAGCTTTCTTT